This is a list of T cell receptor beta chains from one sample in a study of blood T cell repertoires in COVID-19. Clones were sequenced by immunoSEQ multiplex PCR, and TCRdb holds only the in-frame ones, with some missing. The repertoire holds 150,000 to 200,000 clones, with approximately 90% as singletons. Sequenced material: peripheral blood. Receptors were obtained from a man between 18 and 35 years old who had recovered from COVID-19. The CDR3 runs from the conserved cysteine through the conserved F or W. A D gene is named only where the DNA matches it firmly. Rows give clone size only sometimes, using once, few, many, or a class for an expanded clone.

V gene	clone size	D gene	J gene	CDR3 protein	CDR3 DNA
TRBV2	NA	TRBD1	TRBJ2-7	CASSERDRPSSYEQYF	TGTGCCAGCAGTGAAAGGGACAGGCCTAGCTCCTACGAGCAGTACTTC
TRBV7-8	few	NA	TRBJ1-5	CASSLAPSAKPQHF	TGTGCCAGCAGCTTAGCCCCCAGCGCCAAGCCCCAGCATTTT
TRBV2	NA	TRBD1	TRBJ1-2	CASSGGTGNYGYTF	TGTGCCAGCAGTGGGGGGACAGGGAACTATGGCTACACCTTC
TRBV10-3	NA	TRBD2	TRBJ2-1	CATGTSGRGNYNEQFF	TGTGCCACCGGGACTAGCGGGAGGGGGAACTACAATGAGCAGTTCTTC
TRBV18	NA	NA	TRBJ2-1	CASSPWGETEQFF	TGTGCCAGCTCACCTTGGGGGGAGACTGAGCAGTTCTTC
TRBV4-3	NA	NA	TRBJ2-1	CASSQDSDNEQFF	TGCGCCAGCAGCCAAGATTCGGACAATGAGCAGTTCTTC
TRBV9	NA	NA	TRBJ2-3	CASSGQQGPTDTQYF	TGTGCCAGCAGCGGTCAACAGGGCCCTACAGATACGCAGTATTTT
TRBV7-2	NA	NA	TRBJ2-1	CASSQAGWHEQFF	TGTGCCAGCAGTCAGGCGGGGTGGCATGAGCAGTTCTTC
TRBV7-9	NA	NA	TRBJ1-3	CASSYVRAGNTIYF	TGTGCCAGCAGCTATGTTAGAGCTGGAAACACCATATATTTT
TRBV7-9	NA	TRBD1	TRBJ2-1	CASSSIWTGAYNEQFF	TGTGCCAGCAGTTCAATTTGGACAGGGGCTTACAATGAGCAGTTCTTC
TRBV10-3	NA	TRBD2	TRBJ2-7	CAISEGLAGVYEQYF	TGTGCCATCAGTGAGGGACTAGCGGGAGTCTACGAGCAGTACTTC
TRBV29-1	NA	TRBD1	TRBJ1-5	CSVPGQGSNQPQHF	TGCAGCGTTCCCGGACAGGGCAGCAATCAGCCCCAGCATTTT
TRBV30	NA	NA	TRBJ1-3	CAWSQRNTIYF	TGTGCCTGGAGTCAGAGAAACACCATATATTTT
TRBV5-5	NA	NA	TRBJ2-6	CASSLTSPSSGANVLTF	TGTGCCAGCAGCTTGACGAGCCCAAGCTCTGGGGCCAACGTCCTGACTTTC
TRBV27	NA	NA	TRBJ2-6	CASSPLPGQGANVLTF	TGTGCCAGCAGCCCACTCCCCGGACAGGGGGCCAACGTCCTGACTTTC
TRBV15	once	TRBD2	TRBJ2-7	CATSRDFPGLAGKYEQYF	TGTGCCACCAGCAGGGATTTCCCGGGACTAGCGGGGAAGTACGAGCAGTACTTC
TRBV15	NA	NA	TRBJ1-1	CATSQRQGISKEAFF	TGTGCCACCAGCCAGAGGCAGGGCATATCAAAAGAAGCTTTCTTT
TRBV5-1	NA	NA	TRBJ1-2	CASSSVPDTHYGYTF	TGCGCCAGCAGCTCTGTCCCCGACACCCACTATGGCTACACCTTC
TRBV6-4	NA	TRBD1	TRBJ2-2	CASSQQGAGELFF	TGTGCCAGCAGCCAACAGGGGGCCGGGGAGCTGTTTTTT
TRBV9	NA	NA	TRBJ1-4	CASSPTGQINEKLFF	TGTGCCAGCAGTCCCACAGGACAGATAAATGAAAAACTGTTTTTT
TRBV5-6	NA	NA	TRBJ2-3	CASRFMRDTQYF	TGTGCCAGCCGATTCATGAGGGATACGCAGTATTTT
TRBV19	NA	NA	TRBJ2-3	CASSIYTDTQYF	TGTGCCAGTAGTATCTACACAGATACGCAGTATTTT
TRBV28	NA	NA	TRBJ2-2	CASSLLQGHTGELFF	TGTGCCAGCAGTTTATTGCAGGGGCACACCGGGGAGCTGTTTTTT
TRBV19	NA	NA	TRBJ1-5	CASSMGGNQPQHF	TGTGCCAGTAGTATGGGAGGAAATCAGCCCCAGCATTTT
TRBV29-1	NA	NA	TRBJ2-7	CSVLDLNEQYF	TGCAGCGTTTTAGACTTGAACGAGCAGTACTTC
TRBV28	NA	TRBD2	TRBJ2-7	CASSFNNEAPTGLAGVEQYF	TGTGCCAGCAGTTTTAATAACGAGGCTCCGACCGGACTAGCGGGAGTCGAGCAGTACTTC
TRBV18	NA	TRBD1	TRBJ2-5	CASSPPTGARGETQYF	TGTGCCAGCTCACCACCGACAGGGGCTAGGGGAGAGACCCAGTACTTC
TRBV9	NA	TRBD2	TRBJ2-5	CASSAGGLQETQYF	TGTGCCAGCAGCGCGGGGGGGCTTCAAGAGACCCAGTACTTC
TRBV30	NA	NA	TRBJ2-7	CAWSVLQASSYEQYF	TGTGCCTGGAGTGTCCTACAGGCGAGCTCCTACGAGCAGTACTTC
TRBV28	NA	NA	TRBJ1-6	CASSFRQANSPLHF	TGTGCCAGCAGTTTCCGGCAGGCAAATTCACCCCTCCACTTT
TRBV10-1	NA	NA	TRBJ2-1	CASSIRSGLYNEQFF	TGCGCCAGCAGCATAAGGTCGGGACTTTACAATGAGCAGTTCTTC
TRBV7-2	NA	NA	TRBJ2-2	CASTPLDTGELFF	TGTGCCAGCACCCCTCTCGACACCGGGGAGCTGTTTTTT
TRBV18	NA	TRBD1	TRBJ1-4	CASSPPPGTVNEKLFF	TGTGCCAGCTCACCACCGCCCGGGACAGTTAATGAAAAACTGTTTTTT
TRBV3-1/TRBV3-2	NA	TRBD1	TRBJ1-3	CASSEQGLRGNTIYF	TGTGCCAGCAGCGAACAGGGGCTCCGAGGAAACACCATATATTTT
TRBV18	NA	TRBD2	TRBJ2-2	CASSHYRLAGVTGELFF	TGTGCCAGCTCACACTACCGACTAGCGGGAGTAACCGGGGAGCTGTTTTTT
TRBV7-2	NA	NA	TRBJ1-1	CASSPRLVGVGEAFF	TGTGCCAGCAGCCCCCGACTAGTGGGGGTGGGTGAAGCTTTCTTT
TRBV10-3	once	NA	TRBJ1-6	CAITEKDNSPLHF	TGTGCCATAACAGAGAAAGATAATTCACCCCTCCACTTT
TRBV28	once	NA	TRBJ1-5	CASSSEGVLGNQPQHF	TGTGCCAGCAGTTCCGAGGGGGTTTTGGGCAATCAGCCCCAGCATTTT
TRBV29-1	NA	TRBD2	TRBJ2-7	CSVETSGSYEQYF	TGCAGCGTTGAAACTAGCGGGTCCTACGAGCAGTACTTC
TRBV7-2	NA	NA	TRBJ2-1	CASSLDIYNEQFF	TGTGCCAGCAGCTTAGATATCTACAATGAGCAGTTCTTC